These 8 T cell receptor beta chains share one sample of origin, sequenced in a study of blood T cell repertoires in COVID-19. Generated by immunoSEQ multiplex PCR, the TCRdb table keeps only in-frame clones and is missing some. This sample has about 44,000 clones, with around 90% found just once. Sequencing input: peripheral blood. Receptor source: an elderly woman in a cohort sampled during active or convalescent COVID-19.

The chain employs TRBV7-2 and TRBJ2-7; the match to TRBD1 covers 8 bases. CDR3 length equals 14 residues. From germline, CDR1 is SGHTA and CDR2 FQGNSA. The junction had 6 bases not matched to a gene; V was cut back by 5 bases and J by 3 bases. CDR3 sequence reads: CASSRQGSNYEQYF. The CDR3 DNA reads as TGTGCCAGCAGCAGACAGGGGTCGAACTACGAGCAGTACTTC.

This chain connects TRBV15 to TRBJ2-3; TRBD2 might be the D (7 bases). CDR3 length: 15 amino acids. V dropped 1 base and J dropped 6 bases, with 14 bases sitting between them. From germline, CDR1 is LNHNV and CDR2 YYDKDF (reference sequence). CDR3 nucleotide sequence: TGTGCCACCAGCAGAGGGGGAGGGGGGGCGGATACGCAGTATTTT. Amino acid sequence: CATSRGGGGADTQYF.

CDR3 sequence reads: CASAPSFNQPQHF. CDR3 DNA: TGCGCCAGCGCCCCGAGTTTCAATCAGCCCCAGCATTTT. The chain links TRBV5-1 to TRBJ1-5; the D is unclear. The CDR3 runs 13 residues. Trimming left V 7 bases short and J 3 bases short, with 11 bases between. Germline assignment: CDR1 SGHRS and CDR2 YFSETQ. The whole variable domain, filled in from reference TRBV5-1 and TRBJ1-5, reads KAGVTQTPRYLIKTRGQQVTLSCSPISGHRSVSWYQQTPGQGLQFLFEYFSETQRNKGNFPGRFSGRQFSNSRSEMNVSTLELGDSALYLCASAPSFNQPQHFGDGTRLSIL.

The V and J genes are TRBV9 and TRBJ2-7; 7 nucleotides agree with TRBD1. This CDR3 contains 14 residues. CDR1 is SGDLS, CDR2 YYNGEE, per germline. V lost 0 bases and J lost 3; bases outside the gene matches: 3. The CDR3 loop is CASSVEHRGYEQYF. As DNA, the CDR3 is TGTGCCAGCAGCGTAGAGCACAGGGGCTACGAGCAGTACTTC.

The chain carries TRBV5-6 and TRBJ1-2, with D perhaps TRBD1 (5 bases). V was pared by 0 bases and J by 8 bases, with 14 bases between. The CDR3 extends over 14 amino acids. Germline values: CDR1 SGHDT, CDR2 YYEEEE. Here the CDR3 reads CASSLGGTAVGYTF. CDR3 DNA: TGTGCCAGCAGCTTGGGCGGGACGGCGGTCGGCTACACCTTC.

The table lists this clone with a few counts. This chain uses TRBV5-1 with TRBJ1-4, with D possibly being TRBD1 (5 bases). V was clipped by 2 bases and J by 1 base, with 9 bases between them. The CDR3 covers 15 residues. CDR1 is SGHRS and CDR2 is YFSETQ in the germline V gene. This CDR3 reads CASSFVQGTNEKLFF. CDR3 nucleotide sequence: TGCGCCAGCAGCTTCGTCCAGGGAACTAATGAAAAACTGTTTTTT.

The CDR3 DNA follows: TGTGCCAGACAAGGAGCGGGATCTCAAGAGACCCAGTACTTC. Translation: CARQGAGSQETQYF. The chain couples TRBV10-3 to TRBJ2-5; 7 bases are a match to TRBD2. The CDR3 contains 14 residues. Germline CDR1 reads ENHRY; CDR2 reads SYGVKD. V gave up 10 bases and J gave up 2 bases; unmatched junction bases: 10.

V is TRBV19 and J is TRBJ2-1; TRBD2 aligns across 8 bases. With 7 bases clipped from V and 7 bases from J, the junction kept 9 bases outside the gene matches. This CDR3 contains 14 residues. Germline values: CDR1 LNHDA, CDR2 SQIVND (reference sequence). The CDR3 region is CASNRRGGHNEQFF. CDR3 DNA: TGTGCCAGTAATAGACGGGGGGGTCATAATGAGCAGTTCTTC.